Listed here are 3 T cell receptor beta chains from one sample, sequenced in a study of T cell responses to AZD1222 COVID-19 vaccine. Sequencing used immunoSEQ multiplex PCR; TCRdb keeps in-frame clones, though not all of them. The sample has around 100,000 clones; roughly nine tenths are singletons. The source was peripheral blood, collected 28 days after the second AZD1222 dose. These receptors were taken from an adult who received the AZD1222 COVID-19 vaccine.

This chain uses TRBV6-5 with TRBJ2-3; 7 nucleotides align to TRBD1. Germline V CDR1 and CDR2: MNHEY, SVGAGI. This CDR3 spans 14 amino acids. Trimming took 4 bases from V and 1 from J; bases not matched to a gene: 2. The CDR3 here is CASSSTGGTDTQYF. CDR3 bases: TGTGCCAGCAGTTCCACAGGGGGCACAGATACGCAGTATTTT.

This chain uses TRBV5-1 with TRBJ2-3; 7 bases are shared with TRBD2. This CDR3 region has 18 residues. Trimming took 0 bases from V and 2 from J; bases not matched to a gene: 12. Germline V CDR1 and CDR2: SGHRS, YFSETQ. For the CDR3, the DNA is TGCGCCAGCAGCTTGGCCGGGTTGGCGGGAGTGGACACAGATACGCAGTATTTT. It codes for CASSLAGLAGVDTDTQYF.

This chain uses TRBV10-3 with TRBJ2-7; TRBD2 agrees at 14 bases. The CDR3 runs to 15 residues. Per the germline V gene, CDR1 is ENHRY and CDR2 is SYGVKD. Trimming removed 4 bases from V and 5 bases from J; junction bases left unmatched: 4. Written as DNA, the CDR3 is TGTGCCATCAGTGGGACTAGCGGGAGGTTGAACGAGCAGTACTTC. Residues: CAISGTSGRLNEQYF.